The 21 T cell receptor beta chains presented below share a single source sample, sequenced in a study of shared clonotypes between healthy human individuals. Sequenced by immunoSEQ multiplex PCR; TCRdb stores in-frame clones only, minus some. The sample includes about 2.4 million clones, roughly 93% of them seen just once. The sequenced material came from naive CD4+ T cells from PBMCs. The subset is: CD45RA+ positively selected. The receptors were gathered from a man younger than 35 in good health. Some clones in this sample may be carry-over from other donors' samples.

CDR3 sequence: CASSQGGRGPSTDTQYF. CDR3 nucleotides: TGTGCCAGCAGCCAGGGGGGGAGGGGGCCCAGCACAGATACGCAGTATTTT. This sequence joins TRBV5-4 and TRBJ2-3; D may be TRBD1 or TRBD2 (7 bases each). The CDR3 runs to 17 residues. Germline lookup yields CDR1 SGHNT and CDR2 YYREEE (reference sequence). V was clipped by 4 bases and J by 0 bases, with 18 bases between them.

The chain combines TRBV9 with TRBJ2-7; 7 positions match TRBD2. Germline loops: CDR1 SGDLS, CDR2 YYNGEE. V was pared by 4 bases and J by 4 bases, with 17 bases of the junction left unmatched. The CDR3 contains 17 residues. CDR3 loop: CASSPPLLDGGRYEQYF. The CDR3 DNA is TGTGCCAGCAGCCCCCCTCTCCTGGATGGCGGGAGATACGAGCAGTACTTC.

The chain joins TRBV5-1 to TRBJ2-7, with D hard to call. The CDR3 spans 14 residues. V was trimmed by 0 bases and J by 3 bases, leaving 10 bases between them. CDR1 and CDR2 from the germline V gene are SGHRS and YFSETQ. DNA of the CDR3: TGCGCCAGCAGCTTGGGTGACACCCGCTACGAGCAGTACTTC. Protein product: CASSLGDTRYEQYF.

The chain joins TRBV4-1 to TRBJ2-1, with D perhaps TRBD2 (6 bases). The V end lost 3 bases, the J end lost 5 bases, and 20 bases lay between the germline ends. Per the germline V gene, CDR1 is MGHRA and CDR2 is YSYEKL. The CDR3 runs to 17 residues. The CDR3: CASSQRWGLALDNEQFF. The CDR3 DNA follows: TGCGCCAGCAGCCAGAGATGGGGACTGGCCCTTGACAATGAGCAGTTCTTC.

The chain uses TRBV4-2 and TRBJ2-3; 10 bases map to TRBD2. The germline V gene encodes CDR1 LGHNA and CDR2 YNFKEQ. After removal of 1 base from V and 2 bases from J, the junction contained 6 bases not matched to a gene. CDR3 length equals 17 residues. The CDR3 DNA reads TGTGCCAGCAGCCAAGGAACCGGACTAGCGGACACAGATACGCAGTATTTT. Protein product: CASSQGTGLADTDTQYF.

This sequence joins TRBV19 and TRBJ1-5; tentatively, D is TRBD1 (5 bases). V lost 3 bases to trimming and J lost 6 bases, with 15 bases between them. This CDR3 comprises 15 residues. Germline V gene data show CDR1 as LNHDA and CDR2 as SQIVND (reference sequence). The CDR3 DNA is TGTGCCAGTAGTATCACCAGGGAAGTTAGTCAGCCCCAGCATTTT. It codes for CASSITREVSQPQHF.

This clone occurred once. The rearrangement uses TRBV5-4 and TRBJ2-7; 7 bases fit TRBD1. The J segment lost 3 bases and the V segment lost 1 base, leaving 7 bases of the junction unmatched. This CDR3 is 15 amino acids long. Looked up from germline, CDR1 is SGHNT and CDR2 is YYREEE (reference sequence). CDR3 sequence reads: CASSLLPTGNYEQYF. DNA of the CDR3: TGTGCCAGCAGCTTGCTTCCGACAGGGAACTACGAGCAGTACTTC. The whole variable domain, filled in from reference TRBV5-4 and TRBJ2-7, reads ETGVTQSPTHLIKTRGQQVTLRCSSQSGHNTVSWYQQALGQGPQFIFQYYREEENGRGNFPPRFSGLQFPNYSSELNVNALELDDSALYLCASSLLPTGNYEQYFGPGTRLTVT.

The chain uses TRBV29-1 and TRBJ2-5; 8 bases fit TRBD2. CDR1 and CDR2 from the germline V gene are SQVTM and ANQGSEA. The junction had 13 bases not matched to a gene; V was cut back by 3 bases and J by 1 base. This CDR3 has 17 amino acids. CDR3 sequence (DNA): TGCAGCGTTGATATCCCTACTAGCGGTCTATTCCAAGAGACCCAGTACTTC. Its translation is CSVDIPTSGLFQETQYF.

In this sample, this clone turned up a few times. The chain combines TRBV28 with TRBJ1-1; no reliable D call. Germline V gene sequence: CDR1 MDHEN, CDR2 SYDVKM. V was clipped by 11 bases and J by 5 bases, with 12 bases between them. This CDR3 spans 11 amino acids. CDR3 DNA: TGTGCCGCGGTCATCGAGACTGAAGCTTTCTTT. Translating gives CAAVIETEAFF.

The V and J genes are TRBV27 and TRBJ1-6, with D tentatively TRBD1 (5 bases). Per the germline V gene, CDR1 is MNHEY and CDR2 is SMNVEV (reference sequence). Trimming cost V 8 bases and J 7 bases, with 15 bases left between them. The CDR3 consists of 14 residues. The CDR3 sequence is CASGFRGSNSPLHF. The CDR3 nucleotides read TGTGCCAGCGGCTTTCGGGGGAGCAATTCACCCCTCCACTTT.

The CDR3 region has the DNA TGTGCCTGGAGTGGTGGTGAAAAACTGTTTTTT. Its translation is CAWSGGEKLFF. The rearrangement links TRBV30 to TRBJ1-4, with D unresolved. V was pared by 1 base and J by 7 bases, with 4 bases between. The CDR3 has 11 amino acids. Germline-derived CDR1 and CDR2 are GTSNPN and SVGIG (reference sequence). The full variable domain, with the rest looked up from reference TRBV30 and TRBJ1-4, is SQTIHQWPATLVQPVGSPLSLECTVEGTSNPNLYWYRQAAGRGLQLLFYSVGIGQISSEVPQNLSASRPQDRQFILSSKKLLLSDSGFYLCAWSGGEKLFFGSGTQLSVL.

The chain is built from TRBV5-1 and TRBJ2-1; TRBD2 matches 8 bases. The CDR3 contains 15 residues. The ends lost 1 base at V and 5 bases at J; junction bases unmatched: 5. From germline, CDR1 is SGHRS and CDR2 YFSETQ. The CDR3 protein is CASSLRLAPNNEQFF. For the CDR3, the DNA is TGCGCCAGCAGCTTGCGACTAGCGCCGAACAATGAGCAGTTCTTC.

The J gene is TRBJ1-2, the V gene TRBV4-1; TRBD1 aligns across 7 bases. This CDR3 has 17 residues. Per the germline V gene, CDR1 is MGHRA and CDR2 is YSYEKL. V shed 4 bases, J shed 4 bases, and the junction held 15 bases outside the gene matches. The DNA of the CDR3 is TGCGCCAGCAGCCGGCTCGCCGACAGGGATGCGGGCTATGGCTACACCTTC. As protein: CASSRLADRDAGYGYTF.

V gene TRBV5-1 combines with J gene TRBJ2-4; D remains unclear. Germline V gives CDR1 SGHRS, CDR2 YFSETQ. This CDR3 comprises 16 residues. The ends were cut back, 3 bases at V and 0 bases at J, with 13 bases in the middle. In nucleotides, the CDR3 is TGCGCCAGCAGCTCGACCATAAATCTAGCCAAAAACATTCAGTACTTC. Amino acids: CASSSTINLAKNIQYF.

In this sample, this clone turned up once. This chain joins TRBV29-1 and TRBJ1-2; 8 nucleotides agree with TRBD1. Trimming took 4 bases from V and 5 from J; bases not matched to a gene: 6. Per germline, CDR1 SQVTM and CDR2 ANQGSEA. The CDR3 sequence is 13 residues long. The CDR3 DNA follows: TGCAGCGTTGGGACAGGGCTTACGTATGGCTACACCTTC. Translation gives CSVGTGLTYGYTF.

Note on this clone: This sample includes further DNA sequences coding for the same CDR3. The V gene is TRBV9, the J gene TRBJ1-5; 7 bases fit TRBD1. The CDR3 is 14 residues long. Germline V CDR1 and CDR2: SGDLS, YYNGEE. V was pared by 4 bases and J by 6 bases, with 7 bases of the junction left unmatched. The CDR3 is CASSPRQGGQPQHF. In DNA, the CDR3 is TGTGCCAGCAGCCCTCGACAGGGAGGTCAGCCCCAGCATTTT.

V is TRBV30 and J is TRBJ2-5; D possibly corresponds to TRBD1 (5 bases). This CDR3 comprises 12 residues. Looked up from germline, CDR1 is GTSNPN and CDR2 is SVGIG (reference sequence). V lost 5 bases and J lost 4, with 11 bases in between. The CDR3 spells CAWSGMGETQYF. In DNA, the CDR3 is TGTGCCTGGTCAGGGATGGGAGAGACCCAGTACTTC. The full variable domain, its missing parts supplied by reference TRBV30 and TRBJ2-5, is SQTIHQWPATLVQPVGSPLSLECTVEGTSNPNLYWYRQAAGRGLQLLFYSVGIGQISSEVPQNLSASRPQDRQFILSSKKLLLSDSGFYLCAWSGMGETQYFGPGTRLLVL.

The chain employs TRBV7-9 and TRBJ1-4; no definite D call. The CDR3 is 15 residues long. The germline gives CDR1 SEHNR, CDR2 FQNEAQ (reference sequence). The ends were cut back, 5 bases at V and 8 bases at J, with 18 bases in the middle. The CDR3 DNA sequence: TGTGCCAGCAGCCCACTTGAAATCCGGCAAGAAAAACTGTTTTTT. Amino acids: CASSPLEIRQEKLFF.

The chain couples TRBV5-4 to TRBJ2-6; perhaps TRBD1 as D (5 bases). V lost 0 bases, J lost 2 bases, and 9 bases lay in between. In germline, CDR1 is SGHNT, CDR2 YYREEE (reference sequence). The CDR3 runs 16 residues. The CDR3 DNA is TGTGCCAGCAGCTTGGTTGCAGGGACTGGGGCCAACGTCCTGACTTTC. This encodes CASSLVAGTGANVLTF.

The V call is TRBV13, the J call TRBJ1-1; 7 bases line up with TRBD1. The CDR3 runs 15 residues. The V segment lost 4 bases and the J segment 4 bases; nucleotides outside the gene matches: 9. Germline V gives CDR1 PRHDT, CDR2 FYEKMQ (reference sequence). The CDR3 loop reads CASSWTTTGATEAFF. The DNA of the CDR3 is TGTGCCAGCAGCTGGACGACCACAGGGGCCACTGAAGCTTTCTTT.

The V gene is TRBV27, the J gene TRBJ2-3; no clear D. The CDR3 contains 15 residues. Trimming took off 6 bases at V and 6 bases at J, with 19 bases between the two ends. Germline assignment: CDR1 MNHEY and CDR2 SMNVEV (reference sequence). CDR3 sequence reads: CASRNRWVTPDTQYF. DNA for the CDR3: TGTGCCAGCAGAAATCGGTGGGTTACCCCGGATACGCAGTATTTT.